This T cell receptor (beta chain) was sequenced for a study of blood T cell repertoires in COVID-19. Study context: The United States, Italy and Spain provided the acute and convalescent COVID-19 samples. In each case, the material was cDNA or gDNA derived from T cells, B-cell-depleted T cells, or PBMCs.

V dropped 8 bases and J dropped 6; count of bases not matched to a gene: 3. Per the germline V gene, CDR1 is MDHEN and CDR2 is SYDVKM. The CDR3 runs to 12 residues. Per the authors' pipeline: Estimates of nucleated cell counts were drawn from the amplification of reference gene primers. Assay used: immunoSEQ multiplex PCR; TCRdb lists only in-frame clones, some missing. That table furnishes V, J and clone size, whereas the DNA furnished D and trimming. The sample shows 140,000 to 150,000 clones, 78% of them seen only once. Material for sequencing was peripheral blood. The chain has TRBV28 and TRBJ1-4; 7 positions agree with TRBD1. The sequence came from a woman aged 55-69 years with acute or convalescent COVID-19. For the CDR3, the DNA is TGTGCCAGCTCAGGGGGGTATGAAAAACTGTTTTTT. Protein sequence: CASSGGYEKLFF.